This T cell receptor beta chain was identified during a study of cytomegalovirus exposure and HLA in healthy donors listed by TCRdb under 2017. For context, the study as a whole: An earlier analysis of roughly 630 of the donors reported approximately 300 Gb of sequence data and 117 million unique TCR beta sequences from some 180 million T cells. The study was designed to test whether signatures of past pathogen exposure could be identified by cataloging public T cell receptors. A later analysis re-examined previously published TCR beta repertoires from 600 to 700 donors and added high-resolution HLA genotyping to investigate patterns of TCR occurrence. Along with the approximately 700-subject first cohort, a separate validation cohort of about 110 different subjects was used. All discovery cohort repertoires had been generated on a single sequencing platform. To decide whether each TCR beta V gene segment behaved as functional or pseudogenic, an earlier analysis of fewer than 750 of the donors relied on high-throughput TCR beta sequencing. The study used immunosequencing to profile the T cell repertoires of more than 650 subjects and linked those repertoires to cytomegalovirus serostatus. Across roughly 420 genotyped donors of the cohort, an average of approximately 240,000 unique TCR beta nucleotide sequences per donor were sequenced, and 15% to 20% of those sequences were non-productive. Rather than using new phenotypic data, the later analysis identified candidate immune exposures from TCR beta sequences and from how often those sequences occurred across donors. Of the roughly 400 genotyped donors, 65% to 90% were placed in the genetic ancestry cluster associated with self-reported Caucasian donors. A later genetic analysis used genome-wide SNP genotypes for 398 of the 666 donors, treating that subset as a discovery cohort. Alongside the repertoire data, information on donor age, sex, ethnicity and CMV serostatus was compiled. Roughly five DR-DQ haplotypes were handled as single units for association and clustering because linkage in the cohort was strong. Roughly 310 gigabases of sequencing data and 70 million to 85 million unique TCR sequences were included in an early release covering around 600 HLA-typed donors. Class I and class II HLA loci were covered by the typing at four-digit resolution. Typing coverage differed by locus: A, B, C, DRB1 and DQB1 were typed in about 629-630 donors, DQA1 in approximately 520, DPA1 in around 600, and DPB1 in just under 490. The study combined high-throughput TCR immunosequencing, statistical association of individual TCRs with disease status, and machine learning to predict cytomegalovirus infection status. Points the paper makes about the study in general: According to a later genetic analysis, donors in an Asian-associated ancestry cluster had fewer N-insertions in productive TCRs than the approximately 670-donor mean. A few of the identified cytomegalovirus-associated TCR beta chains were confirmed in vitro to be specific for cytomegalovirus antigens. Because HLA typing was missing for some donors at each locus, association tests included only the typed subset. A further reported finding was that TCR beta sequences accurately predicted the HLA-A and HLA-B alleles for most subjects in the first cohort. Roughly uniform sequencing depth across donors was assumed in presence/absence analyses, although this assumption may not hold. In a later genetic analysis, a missense DCLRE1C variant was associated with V-gene and J-gene trimming of TCR beta chains, and the association was replicated in an independent cohort. In a later analysis, TCR association rates were found to vary across HLA loci, with the most associated TCRs seen for DRB1 alleles and the fewest for HLA-C alleles. Only TCR beta chains were sequenced in this cohort, and the absence of alpha or paired-chain data limited detectable features. The earlier analysis of about 600 of the donors excluded some 16 rarely observed V segments, including chromosome 9 orphons, because counts were too low. In a later analysis, some 17,000 TCR beta sequences were associated with specific HLA alleles at a false discovery rate of 0.05. Cytomegalovirus status was reported to be diagnosed by the classifier with high specificity and sensitivity in both the original and validation cohorts. Correlated functional status among segregating V segments might be attributable to linkage disequilibrium, but an unknown experimental factor could not be ruled out. The authors suggested that the approach could potentially be generalized to other disease states and immunological phenotypes. A group of highly shared sequence variants was considered likely to be a technical artifact of the sequencing pipeline. Several of the top co-occurrence clusters appeared to be linked to parvovirus B19, influenza, CMV and Epstein-Barr virus, according to a later analysis. In a later analysis, HLA-associated TCR beta chains were found to be more clonally expanded and to have lower generation probabilities than equally common non-associated chains. While some public TCRs were present in many individuals, most TCR sequences turned up only very rarely across donors. When HLA alleles, especially DR and DQ, strongly co-occurred, attributing TCR associations to individual alleles was difficult. The only immune exposure information available for the cohort was CMV serostatus. The 87-base-pair reads could not distinguish some IMGT-functional V segments, including TRBV6-2 and TRBV6-3, so those segments were excluded. An earlier analysis of 587 of the donors showed that most TCR beta V segments appeared in productive rearrangements either about 87% or about 30% of the time, which broadly matched IMGT annotations. The study listed 150 to 200 TCR beta chains as associated with cytomegalovirus. In a later analysis, most CMV-associated TCR beta chains were found to appear HLA-restricted, with HLA associations seemingly driven largely by CMV exposure.

In total, approximately 610 healthy bone marrow donors made up the cohort. At the time of sampling, all cohort members were nominally healthy, though unrecorded immune exposures were likely present. The donor was CMV seronegative and was included in the group of a few hundred seronegative cohort members. A peripheral blood sample was provided by each donor, and peripheral blood mononuclear cells were used for TCR beta sequencing. Genomic DNA extraction from the blood cell samples was performed with the Qiagen DNeasy Blood Extraction Kit. V was cut back by 7 bases and J by 2 bases, leaving a gap of 5 bases between them. The germline V gene gives CDR1 as SQVTM and CDR2 as ANQGSEA. The CDR3 covers 10 residues, taking in both the cysteine and the phenylalanine. Kept here is only the CDR3 DNA, which spans 30 bases and is read in frame from base 1. The library relied on the immunoSEQ multiplex PCR assay. The multiplex PCR relied on a mix of 60 forward primers for TCR Vbeta segments and 13 reverse primers for TCR Jbeta segments. The CDR3 region of rearranged TCR beta genes was amplified from genomic DNA by a multiplex PCR assay. Amplified TCR beta libraries were sequenced as 87-base-pair reads on the Illumina HiSeq System. For the original study's pipeline: In a later analysis, tens of millions of unique TCR beta chains were counted across the roughly 670 repertoires, and roughly 9.9 million of these chains were shared by at least two donors. To remove PCR and sequencing errors, raw reads were error-corrected and collapsed into unique sequences using a nearest-neighbor algorithm that merged closely related sequences. Alignment of CDR3 sequences to IMGT reference sequences was used to assign V, D and J gene segments. Each retained sequence needed at least a six-nucleotide match to both a V gene segment and a J gene segment. A rearrangement counted as productive if the CDR3 had no stop codons and remained in frame with V and J, and every other rearrangement counted as non-productive. Following IMGT convention, CDR3 was defined as the stretch from the second conserved V-encoded cysteine up to the conserved J-encoded phenylalanine. The earlier analysis of a few hundred of the donors excluded any sequence lacking an unambiguous match to a single V gene segment. An earlier analysis of a few hundred of the donors classified V segments as functional when productive rearrangements were above 56.7% and as segregating when the standard deviation between donors was above 5%. A statistical classification framework was built for diagnosing cytomegalovirus status from the catalog of TCR beta chain sequences. V and J gene assignment, in a later analysis, came from comparing TCR nucleotide sequences with IMGT/GENE-DB human TR gene sequences. The TCRdist pipeline was used in a later analysis to assign CDR3 sequences and most-parsimonious VDJ recombination scenarios. In a later analysis, every TCR beta chain was defined by the combination of its CDR3 amino acid sequence and its V-gene family, and reads without a unique V-gene family were dropped. In a later analysis, nearly 600 highly shared, low-generation-probability nucleotide sequences were removed to address suspected cross-contamination and a sequencing artifact. A later analysis calculated a clonal expansion index for each public chain from normalized within-repertoire ranks of inferred template counts. In a later analysis, generation probabilities were computed using a VDJ recombination model fitted to out-of-frame rearrangements, and the results were checked against IGoR. In a later analysis, hypergeometric tests were used to score TCR-TCR, TCR-HLA and TCR-CMV co-occurrence, with a repertoire-size bias correction applied to TCR pairs. In a later analysis, false discovery rates were estimated by permuting HLA or CMV assignments 20 times. A later analysis grouped co-occurring TCRs with DBSCAN, adding TCRdist sequence similarity when clustering within HLA-allele-positive subsets. Repertoires with fewer than 30,000 or more than 120,000 public chains, plus five repertoires with anomalous nucleotide sharing, were excluded from co-occurrence clustering. In TCRdb, the immuneACCESS table is reduced to in-frame sequences with V and J assigned. These tables do not hold every clone; where another copy was compared, an unresolved V gene accounts for under half, and the others remain unexplained. D and trimming were read from the DNA, whereas the V and J calls and clone size are those reported in that table. The sample profile shows some 190,000 clones; 80% of them were found once. Jointly, the top ten make up 1.9% of the sample.

Comments on this clone: Its antigen specificity is not known. One base away there is no much larger clone; base qualities are not given.

The receptor comes from a young woman in good health and CMV-seronegative. The rearrangement joined TRBV29-1 to TRBJ2-5; the D gene remains uncertain. Material: PBMCs. The DNA is as follows: TGCAGCGGTCAACAAGAGACCCAGTACTTC. This encodes CSGQQETQYF.